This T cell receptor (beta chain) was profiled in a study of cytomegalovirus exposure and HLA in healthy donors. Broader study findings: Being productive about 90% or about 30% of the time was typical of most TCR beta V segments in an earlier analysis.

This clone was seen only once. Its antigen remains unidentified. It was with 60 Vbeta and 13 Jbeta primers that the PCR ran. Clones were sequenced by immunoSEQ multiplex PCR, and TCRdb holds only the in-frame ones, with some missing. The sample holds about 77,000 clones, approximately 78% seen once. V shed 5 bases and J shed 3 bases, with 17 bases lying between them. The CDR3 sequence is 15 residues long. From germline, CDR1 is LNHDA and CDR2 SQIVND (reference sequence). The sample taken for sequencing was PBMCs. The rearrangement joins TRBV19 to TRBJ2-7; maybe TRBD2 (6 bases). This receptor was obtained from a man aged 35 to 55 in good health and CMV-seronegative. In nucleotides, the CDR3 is TGTGCCAGTAGTTTGATAGCGGATTTGAACTACGAGCAGTACTTC. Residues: CASSLIADLNYEQYF.